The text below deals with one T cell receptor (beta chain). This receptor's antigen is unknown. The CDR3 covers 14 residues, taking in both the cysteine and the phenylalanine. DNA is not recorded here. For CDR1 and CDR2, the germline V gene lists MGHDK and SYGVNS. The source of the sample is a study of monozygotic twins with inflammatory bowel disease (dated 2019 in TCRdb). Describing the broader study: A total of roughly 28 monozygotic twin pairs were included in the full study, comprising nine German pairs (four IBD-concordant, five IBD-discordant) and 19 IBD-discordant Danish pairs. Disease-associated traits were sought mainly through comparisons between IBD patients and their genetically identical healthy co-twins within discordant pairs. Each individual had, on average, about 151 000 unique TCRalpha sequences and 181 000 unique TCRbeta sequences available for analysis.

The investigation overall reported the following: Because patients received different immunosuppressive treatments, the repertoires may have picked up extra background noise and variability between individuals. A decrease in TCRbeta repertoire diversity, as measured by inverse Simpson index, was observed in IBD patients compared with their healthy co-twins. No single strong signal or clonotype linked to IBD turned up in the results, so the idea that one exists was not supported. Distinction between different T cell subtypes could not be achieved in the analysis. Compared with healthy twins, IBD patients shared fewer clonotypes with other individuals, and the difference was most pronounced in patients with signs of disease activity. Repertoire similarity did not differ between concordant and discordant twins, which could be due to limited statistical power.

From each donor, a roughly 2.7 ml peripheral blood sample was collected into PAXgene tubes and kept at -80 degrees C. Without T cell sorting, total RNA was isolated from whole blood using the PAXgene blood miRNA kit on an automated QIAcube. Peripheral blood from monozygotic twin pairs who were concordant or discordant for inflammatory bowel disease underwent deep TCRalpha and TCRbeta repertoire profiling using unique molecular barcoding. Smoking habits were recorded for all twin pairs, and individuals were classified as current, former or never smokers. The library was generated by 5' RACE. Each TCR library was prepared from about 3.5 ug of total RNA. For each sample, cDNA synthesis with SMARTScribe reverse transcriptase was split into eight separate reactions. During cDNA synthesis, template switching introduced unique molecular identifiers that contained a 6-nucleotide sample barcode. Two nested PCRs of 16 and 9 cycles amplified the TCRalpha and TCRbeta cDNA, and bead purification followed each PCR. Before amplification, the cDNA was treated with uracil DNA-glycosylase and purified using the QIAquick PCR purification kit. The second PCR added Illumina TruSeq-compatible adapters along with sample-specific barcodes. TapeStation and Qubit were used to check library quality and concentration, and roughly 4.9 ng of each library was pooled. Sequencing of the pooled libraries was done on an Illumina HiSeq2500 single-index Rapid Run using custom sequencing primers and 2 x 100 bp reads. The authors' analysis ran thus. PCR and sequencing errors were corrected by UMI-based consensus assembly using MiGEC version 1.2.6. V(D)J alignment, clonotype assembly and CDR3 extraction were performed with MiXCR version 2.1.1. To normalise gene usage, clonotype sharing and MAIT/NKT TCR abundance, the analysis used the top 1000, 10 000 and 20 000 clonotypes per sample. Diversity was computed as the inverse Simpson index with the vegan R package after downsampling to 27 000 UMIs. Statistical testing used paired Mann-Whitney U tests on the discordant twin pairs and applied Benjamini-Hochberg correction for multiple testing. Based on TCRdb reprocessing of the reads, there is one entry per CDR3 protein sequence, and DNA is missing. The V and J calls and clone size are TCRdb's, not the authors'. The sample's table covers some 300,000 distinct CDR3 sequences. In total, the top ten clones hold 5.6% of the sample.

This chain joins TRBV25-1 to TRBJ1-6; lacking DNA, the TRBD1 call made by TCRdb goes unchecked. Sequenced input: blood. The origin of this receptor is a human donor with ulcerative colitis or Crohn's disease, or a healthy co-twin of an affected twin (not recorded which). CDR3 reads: CASRGTGYNSPLHF.